Following are 28 T cell receptor beta chains from one sample sequenced in a study of cytomegalovirus exposure and HLA in healthy donors. In the PCR, 60 Vbeta and 13 Jbeta primers were used. Profiled with immunoSEQ multiplex PCR; TCRdb holds only in-frame clones, not every one. The sample holds about 110,000 clones, around 77% seen once. The sample comprised PBMCs. The receptors here all came from a male donor in good health and CMV-seronegative.

The rearrangement links TRBV7-2 to TRBJ2-3, with a possible D match to TRBD1 (6 bases). The germline V and J ends were trimmed by 5 bases and 6 bases, with 15 bases remaining between them. CDR3 length equals 14 residues. Germline V gene data show CDR1 as SGHTA and CDR2 as FQGNSA. The DNA of the CDR3 is TGTGCCAGCAGCCCCGGACAGCCAGGGGATACGCAGTATTTT. Amino acids: CASSPGQPGDTQYF. Full variable domain (outside the CDR3, taken from reference TRBV7-2 and TRBJ2-3): GAGVSQSPSNKVTEKGKDVELRCDPISGHTALYWYRQSLGQGLEFLIYFQGNSAPDKSGLPSDRFSAERTGGSVSTLTIQRTQQEDSAVYLCASSPGQPGDTQYFGPGTRLTVL.

This sequence joins TRBV20-1 and TRBJ2-7, with D possibly TRBD2 on 7 matching bases. The CDR3 is made up of 10 amino acids. Looked up from germline, CDR1 is DFQATT and CDR2 is SNEGSKA (reference sequence). Here the CDR3 DNA reads TGCACCGCCGGGGGGCCCGAGCAGTACTTC. It is translated as CTAGGPEQYF.

This clone was seen only a few times. This chain links TRBV10-2 with TRBJ2-5; 9 bases agree with TRBD2. The DNA end favors TRBJ2-7, so the J call may be wrong. Germline V gene sequence: CDR1 WSHSY, CDR2 SAAADI. The CDR3 loop spans 15 amino acids. The CDR3 protein is CASSETLAGTYEQYF. In DNA form, the CDR3 reads TGCGCCAGCAGTGAAACGCTAGCGGGAACCTACGAGCAGTACTTC.

Only a few counts were recorded for this clone. CDR3 residues: CASSTQIGQGALRSSGANVLTF. The DNA of the CDR3 is TGTGCCAGTAGTACCCAAATCGGACAGGGGGCTCTTCGTAGCTCTGGGGCCAACGTCCTGACTTTC. V usage is TRBV19 and J usage is TRBJ2-6; 11 bases fit TRBD1. CDR1 and CDR2 (germline): LNHDA, SQIVND (reference sequence). The V segment lost 4 bases and the J segment 0 bases; nucleotides outside the gene matches: 17. The CDR3 has 22 residues.

The rearrangement uses TRBV30 and TRBJ2-5, with 11 bases fitting TRBD2. Unmatched junction bases numbered 7, after V lost 2 bases and J lost 5 bases. This CDR3 is built from 15 residues. Looked up from germline, CDR1 is GTSNPN and CDR2 is SVGIG (reference sequence). The CDR3: CAWSLTSGSGETQYF. The CDR3 DNA sequence: TGTGCCTGGAGTCTAACTAGCGGGAGTGGGGAGACCCAGTACTTC. Variable domain in full (rest from reference TRBV30 and TRBJ2-5): SQTIHQWPATLVQPVGSPLSLECTVEGTSNPNLYWYRQAAGRGLQLLFYSVGIGQISSEVPQNLSASRPQDRQFILSSKKLLLSDSGFYLCAWSLTSGSGETQYFGPGTRLLVL.

This chain joins TRBV2 and TRBJ2-1, with D maybe TRBD2 (5 bases). Trimming pared 7 bases from V and 5 bases from J, leaving 9 bases between. The CDR3 sequence is 12 residues long. The germline V gene has CDR1 SNHLY and CDR2 FYNNEI. CDR3 bases: TGTGCCAGCACGGAGAGGGACAATGAGCAGTTCTTC. Amino acids: CASTERDNEQFF.

This clone was recorded a few times. The gene calls are TRBV19 and TRBJ1-4, with D uncertain. V lost 7 bases and J lost 0, with 6 bases in between. The CDR3 is 13 amino acids. In germline, CDR1 is LNHDA, CDR2 SQIVND (reference sequence). The CDR3: CASIVATNEKLFF. CDR3 DNA sequence: TGTGCCAGTATAGTAGCAACTAATGAAAAACTGTTTTTT.

The chain couples TRBV28 to TRBJ1-2, with 10 positions matching TRBD1. The germline V gene encodes CDR1 MDHEN and CDR2 SYDVKM. V was pared by 5 bases and J by 5 bases, with 5 bases of the junction left unmatched. This CDR3 is 14 amino acids long. Here the CDR3 DNA reads TGTGCCAGCAGTCAGACAGGGGGCGGGTATGGCTACACCTTC. Translation: CASSQTGGGYGYTF.

CDR3 amino acids: CASRTTGGASGELFF. The DNA for the CDR3 is TGTGCCAGCAGGACGACGGGGGGGGCGTCCGGGGAGCTGTTTTTT. The J gene is TRBJ2-2, the V gene TRBV6-1; TRBD2 matches at 8 bases. V lost 6 bases, J lost 6 bases, and 9 bases stayed unmatched. Per the germline V gene, CDR1 is MNHNS and CDR2 is SASEGT. This CDR3 has 15 residues.

V is TRBV2 and J is TRBJ2-2; D perhaps matches TRBD1 (6 bases). The germline gives CDR1 SNHLY, CDR2 FYNNEI. The CDR3 contains 13 residues. Trimming took off 5 bases at V and 6 bases at J, with 10 bases between the two ends. The CDR3 spells CASSKQGAGELFF. The CDR3 DNA sequence: TGTGCCAGCAGTAAACAGGGCGCCGGGGAGCTGTTTTTT.

The J gene is TRBJ1-5, the V gene TRBV15; 8 nucleotides line up with TRBD1. Germline CDR1 reads LNHNV; CDR2 reads YYDKDF (reference sequence). This CDR3 has 15 residues. Trimming took 3 bases from V and 5 from J; bases not matched to a gene: 6. The CDR3 loop is CATSSSGQGYQPQHF. CDR3 in DNA: TGTGCCACCAGCAGCTCCGGACAGGGATATCAGCCCCAGCATTTT.

J is TRBJ1-1 and V is TRBV19; 7 bases line up with TRBD1. V lost 3 bases, J lost 1 base, and 2 bases stayed unmatched. CDR1 and CDR2 (germline): LNHDA, SQIVND (reference sequence). The CDR3 length is 14 residues. CDR3 residues: CASSIGDRNTEAFF. CDR3 bases: TGTGCCAGTAGTATCGGGGACAGGAACACTGAAGCTTTCTTT.

This clone came up a few times. The chain joins TRBV7-2 to TRBJ2-7, with D unclear. Trimming cost V 3 bases and J 1 base, with 7 bases left between them. CDR1 is SGHTA, CDR2 FQGNSA, per germline. The CDR3 length is 13 residues. The CDR3 reads CASSFTGSYEQYF. The CDR3 region has the DNA TGTGCCAGCAGCTTTACGGGTTCCTACGAGCAGTACTTC.

The genes are TRBV7-9 and TRBJ2-3, with 8 bases that match TRBD2. Germline loops: CDR1 SEHNR, CDR2 FQNEAQ (reference sequence). The CDR3 is 15 amino acids. V lost 7 bases, J lost 1 base, and 7 bases stayed unmatched. The CDR3: CASTVGGVRTDTQYF. DNA for the CDR3: TGTGCCAGCACGGTCGGGGGGGTCCGCACAGATACGCAGTATTTT. Combining the CDR3 with reference TRBV7-9 and TRBJ2-3 gives the whole variable domain DTGVSQNPRHKITKRGQNVTFRCDPISEHNRLYWYRQTLGQGPEFLTYFQNEAQLEKSRLLSDRFSAERPKGSFSTLEIQRTEQGDSAMYLCASTVGGVRTDTQYFGPGTRLTVL.

The table lists this clone with a few counts. CDR3 bases: TGTGCCAGCAGCTTCTTCGCTCTAGCAGATACCTACGAGCAGTACTTC. This encodes CASSFFALADTYEQYF. The rearrangement uses TRBV7-9 and TRBJ2-7; possibly TRBD2 for D (5 bases). Trimming removed 3 bases from V and 2 bases from J, with 17 bases in between. CDR3 length: 16 amino acids. Germline CDR1 SEHNR, CDR2 FQNEAQ (reference sequence).

The chain joins TRBV5-4 to TRBJ2-3; maybe TRBD1 (5 bases). V was shortened by 3 bases and J by 2 bases, with 10 bases between the two germline ends. CDR1 and CDR2 from the germline V gene are SGHNT and YYREEE (reference sequence). CDR3 length equals 14 residues. In nucleotides, the CDR3 is TGTGCCAGCAGCTCCGACAGATACACAGATACGCAGTATTTT. It yields the protein CASSSDRYTDTQYF.

This clone has more than one count but fewer than ten. The genes are TRBV6-5 and TRBJ1-6, with D possibly being TRBD1 (5 bases). Germline V gene data show CDR1 as MNHEY and CDR2 as SVGAGI. Trimming removed 2 bases at V and 11 bases at J, with 7 bases between. The CDR3 is 12 residues long. CDR3 bases: TGTGCCAGCAGTTACCGGGGGGCACCCCTCCACTTT. This codes for CASSYRGAPLHF.

The rearrangement uses TRBV6-6 and TRBJ2-1, with D possibly TRBD1 on 5 matching bases. The CDR3 spans 13 residues. Trimming shortened V by 1 base and J by 6 bases, and 7 bases separated the two germline ends. In germline, CDR1 is MNHNY, CDR2 SVGAGI (reference sequence). The DNA of the CDR3 is TGTGCCAGCAGTTACTTGGGGCTCAATGAGCAGTTCTTC. Translated, it gives CASSYLGLNEQFF.

This clone turned up a few times. The J gene is TRBJ2-7, the V gene TRBV27, with 7 bases that match TRBD1. Trimming cost V 3 bases and J 3 bases; bases outside gene matches: 20. The germline gives CDR1 MNHEY, CDR2 SMNVEV (reference sequence). The length of the CDR3 is 19 residues. Here the CDR3 DNA reads TGTGCCAGCAGTTTCCGGGGACAGACTACGCGCGACTTGCTCTACGAGCAGTACTTC. This translates into CASSFRGQTTRDLLYEQYF.

The genes are TRBV29-1 and TRBJ2-5, with 8 bases identical to TRBD2. V was clipped by 6 bases and J by 3 bases; unmatched bases: 9. This CDR3 is 14 amino acids long. Germline CDR1 and CDR2: SQVTM and ANQGSEA. The CDR3 loop is CSVEAAGVEETQYF. CDR3 nucleotide sequence: TGCAGCGTGGAGGCAGCGGGAGTCGAAGAGACCCAGTACTTC.

This chain joins TRBV19 and TRBJ2-1; tentative D call: TRBD2 (5 bases). Germline loops: CDR1 LNHDA, CDR2 SQIVND (reference sequence). This CDR3 comprises 16 residues. V shed 1 base and J shed 2 bases, with 12 bases lying between them. CDR3 nucleotides: TGTGCCAGTAGTATAGCTGAGCGGACGGCCTACAATGAGCAGTTCTTC. This codes for CASSIAERTAYNEQFF.

The chain uses TRBV28 and TRBJ2-7; tentatively, D is TRBD1 (5 bases). V lost 5 bases and J lost 3, with 8 bases in between. Germline assignment: CDR1 MDHEN and CDR2 SYDVKM. The CDR3 runs 12 residues. CDR3 sequence: CASSNTGYEQYF. Here the CDR3 DNA reads TGTGCCAGCAGTAATACAGGCTACGAGCAGTACTTC. Full variable domain (missing parts from reference TRBV28 and TRBJ2-7): DVKVTQSSRYLVKRTGEKVFLECVQDMDHENMFWYRQDPGLGLRLIYFSYDVKMKEKGDIPEGYSVSREKKERFSLILESASTNQTSMYLCASSNTGYEQYFGPGTRLTVT.

The chain's CDR3 is CASSPQTGNYGYTF. The CDR3 DNA reads TGTGCCAGCAGCCCCCAGACAGGGAACTATGGCTACACCTTC. The V gene is TRBV27, the J gene TRBJ1-2; 7 bases fit TRBD1. CDR1 MNHEY and CDR2 SMNVEV come from the germline V gene (reference sequence). V lost 6 bases and J lost 2; bases outside the gene matches: 6. The CDR3 runs to 14 residues.

About this clone itself: The identical CDR3 is also encoded by other nucleotide sequences in the sample. The chain carries TRBV6-5 and TRBJ1-6; weak D call: TRBD1 (6 bases). Per germline, CDR1 MNHEY and CDR2 SVGAGI. Trimming took off 2 bases at V and 2 bases at J, with 10 bases between the two ends. This CDR3 comprises 16 residues. The CDR3 loop reads CASSYNGQPYNSPLHF. The CDR3 DNA reads as TGTGCCAGCAGTTACAACGGACAGCCCTATAATTCACCCCTCCACTTT.

This clone was detected only a few times. This sequence joins TRBV6-1 and TRBJ2-3; 11 positions agree with TRBD2. The CDR3 consists of 15 residues. Germline V gives CDR1 MNHNS, CDR2 SASEGT. V shed 7 bases, J shed 6 bases, and the junction held 9 bases outside the gene matches. CDR3 DNA sequence: TGTGCCAGCACCCTTTTAGCGGGAGGGCCGGATACGCAGTATTTT. It is translated as CASTLLAGGPDTQYF.

This rearrangement joins TRBV27 to TRBJ1-2; 10 bases fit TRBD1. J gave up 1 base and V 6 bases, and 5 bases lay outside the gene matches. Germline V gene lookup returns CDR1 MNHEY and CDR2 SMNVEV (reference sequence). This CDR3 has 15 residues. In DNA, the CDR3 is TGTGCCAGCAGCCACAGGACAGGGGGTAACTATGGCTACACCTTC. This codes for CASSHRTGGNYGYTF.

The chain links TRBV5-5 to TRBJ1-2, with TRBD1 matching 7 bases. The CDR3 spans 15 residues. The germline V gene encodes CDR1 SGHKS and CDR2 YYEKEE (reference sequence). The J segment lost 0 bases and the V segment lost 4 bases, leaving 6 bases of the junction unmatched. The CDR3 sequence: CASSRGQGANYGYTF. CDR3 bases: TGTGCCAGCAGCCGGGGGCAGGGGGCTAACTATGGCTACACCTTC. Variable domain in full (rest from reference TRBV5-5 and TRBJ1-2): DAGVTQSPTHLIKTRGQQVTLRCSPISGHKSVSWYQQVLGQGPQFIFQYYEKEERGRGNFPDRFSARQFPNYSSELNVNALLLGDSALYLCASSRGQGANYGYTFGSGTRLTVV.

In its sample, this clone was seen a few times. V usage is TRBV6-4 and J usage is TRBJ2-2; D call uncertain. The germline V and J ends were trimmed by 4 bases and 7 bases, with 10 bases remaining between them. The germline gives CDR1 MRHNA, CDR2 SNTAGT. This CDR3 is built from 13 residues. CDR3: CASSGSVSGELFF. For the CDR3, the DNA is TGTGCCAGCAGTGGGTCCGTGAGCGGGGAGCTGTTTTTT.